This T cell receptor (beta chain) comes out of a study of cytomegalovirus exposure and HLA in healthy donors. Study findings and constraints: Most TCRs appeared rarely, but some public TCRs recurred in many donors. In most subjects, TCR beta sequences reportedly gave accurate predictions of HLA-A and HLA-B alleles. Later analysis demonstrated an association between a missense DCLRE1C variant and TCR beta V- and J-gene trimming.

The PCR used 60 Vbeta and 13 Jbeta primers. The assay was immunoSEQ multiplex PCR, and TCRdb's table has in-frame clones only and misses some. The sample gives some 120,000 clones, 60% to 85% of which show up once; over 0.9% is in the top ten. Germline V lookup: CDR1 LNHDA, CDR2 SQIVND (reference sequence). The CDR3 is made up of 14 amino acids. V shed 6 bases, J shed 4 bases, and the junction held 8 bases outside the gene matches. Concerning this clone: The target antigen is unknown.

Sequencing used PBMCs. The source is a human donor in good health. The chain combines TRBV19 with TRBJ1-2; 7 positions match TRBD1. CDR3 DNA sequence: TGTGCCAGTAGGAAACAGGGGATCGGCTATGGCTACACCTTC. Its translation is CASRKQGIGYGYTF.